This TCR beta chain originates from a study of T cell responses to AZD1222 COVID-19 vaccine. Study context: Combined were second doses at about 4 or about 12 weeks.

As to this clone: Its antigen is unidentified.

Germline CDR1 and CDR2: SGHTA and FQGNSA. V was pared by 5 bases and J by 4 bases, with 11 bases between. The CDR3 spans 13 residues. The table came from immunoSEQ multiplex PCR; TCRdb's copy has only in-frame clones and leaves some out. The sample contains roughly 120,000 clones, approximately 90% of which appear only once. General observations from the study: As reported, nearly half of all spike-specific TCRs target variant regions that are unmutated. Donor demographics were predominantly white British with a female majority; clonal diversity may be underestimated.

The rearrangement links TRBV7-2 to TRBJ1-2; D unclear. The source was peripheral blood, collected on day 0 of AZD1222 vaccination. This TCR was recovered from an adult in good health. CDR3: CASSPDKTYGYTF. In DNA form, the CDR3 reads TGTGCCAGCAGCCCCGACAAGACCTATGGCTACACCTTC. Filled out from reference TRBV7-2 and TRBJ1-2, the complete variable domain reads GAGVSQSPSNKVTEKGKDVELRCDPISGHTALYWYRQSLGQGLEFLIYFQGNSAPDKSGLPSDRFSAERTGGSVSTLTIQRTQQEDSAVYLCASSPDKTYGYTFGSGTRLTVV.